This T cell receptor (beta chain) is from a study of cytomegalovirus exposure and HLA in healthy donors. With regard to this clone: Its antigen is still unknown.

Germline CDR1 is SEHNR and CDR2 is FQNEAQ (reference sequence). V was pared by 4 bases and J by 5 bases, with 15 bases between. The CDR3 consists of 14 residues. Primers included in the PCR were 60 Vbeta and 13 Jbeta primers. Generated by immunoSEQ multiplex PCR, the TCRdb table keeps only in-frame clones and is missing some. The sample gives around 67,000 clones, about 80% of which show up once; about 8% is in the top ten. Whole-study findings and limits: As a later analysis showed, a missense DCLRE1C variant was linked to trimming of TCR beta V- and J-genes. Some highly shared sequence variants likely arose as a pipeline artifact.

The TCR sequence derives from a man aged 18 to 35 in good health and CMV-seropositive. The sample was PBMCs. J is TRBJ2-7 and V is TRBV7-9; D ambiguous. The DNA for the CDR3 is TGTGCCAGCAGCTCGTTGTCCCTTGAGGACGAGCAGTACTTC. Encoded protein: CASSSLSLEDEQYF.